The T cell receptor (beta chain) under discussion was sequenced for a study of blood T cell repertoires in COVID-19 (TCRdb year 2020). Describing the broader study: Samples from collaborators originated in the United States, Italy and Spain and spanned both the acute and convalescent phases of COVID-19. The prospective study material was composed of cDNA or gDNA derived from T cells, B-cell-depleted T cells, or PBMCs. Subjects who had been exposed to COVID-19, were actively infected with it, or had recovered from it provided the deeply sampled blood TCRbeta repertoires that made up the dataset. The repertoires were made available in a free public database intended to serve as a resource for research on the immune response to SARS-CoV-2. The samples were drawn from the first 160 participants of the ongoing ImmuneRACE study and from 1,254 subjects provided by 6 global collaborators. Sample metadata almost always included a de-identified subject ID, COVID-19 status, age in years and sex. Where HLA class I and class II types were available, the types were taken from metadata supplied by the sample provider, not from assay-based typing.

This clone came up once. Its antigen specificity is not known. Base qualities are not provided; no much larger clone lies one nucleotide away. Collaborating institutions collected whole blood in K2EDTA tubes following their own protocols. For TCRbeta analysis, collaborators shipped samples in one of three forms: frozen whole blood, isolated PBMCs, or DNA extracted from either of those sample types. What the work shows at the level of the full study, not this receptor alone: Clinical and demographic metadata were provided uncurated, with the amount varying by source and participant.

The immunoSEQ Assay, a bias-controlled multiplex PCR, was used to amplify TCRbeta CDR3 regions from genomic DNA. Under the source paper's analysis protocol: The number of nucleated cells in each sample was estimated from the amplification of reference gene primers within the assay. To quantify the absolute abundance of each unique TCRbeta CDR3 rearrangement, sequence reads were collapsed and filtered. For each sample, productive Simpson clonality was calculated as the square root of Simpson's diversity index over productive rearrangements. The table comes from immuneACCESS by way of TCRdb, which keeps in-frame sequences with V and J called. Part of the clones is missing from these tables; in studies checked, under half for an unresolved V gene and the rest for unknown reasons. Clonal size and the V and J genes are those of that table, whereas D and trimming came from the DNA. The sample data list roughly 140,000 clones, and around 80% of these were observed just once. The ten most abundant clones make up about 7.8% of the sample.

The germline V gene (reference sequence) sets CDR1 to SGHKS and CDR2 to YYEKEE. The V and J ends are trimmed by 1 base and 7 bases, leaving 9 bases between them. The CDR3 starts with the cysteine, ends with the phenylalanine, and has 12 residues. Of all the DNA, just the CDR3 is kept, 36 bases in frame from base 1. The sequence joins TRBV5-5 to TRBJ2-7, with TRBD2 perhaps the D gene, on 5 matching bases. The sequencing sample was made of peripheral blood. This receptor was obtained from a woman aged 50 to 60 in a cohort sampled during active or convalescent COVID-19. The nucleotide sequence reads TGTGCCAGCAGCTTGTACACGGGGGAGCAGTACTTC. Translated, this gives CASSLYTGEQYF. Reference TRBV5-5 and TRBJ2-7 genes cover what lies past the CDR3, so the full variable domain is DAGVTQSPTHLIKTRGQQVTLRCSPISGHKSVSWYQQVLGQGPQFIFQYYEKEERGRGNFPDRFSARQFPNYSSELNVNALLLGDSALYLCASSLYTGEQYFGPGTRLTVT.